The source of this T cell receptor beta chain is a study of hypomethylating agent response in myelodysplastic syndrome. Germline loops: CDR1 MNHEY, CDR2 SMNVEV (reference sequence). CDR3 length equals 13 residues. V lost 3 bases, J lost 4 bases, and 9 bases lay in between. Here immunoSEQ multiplex PCR was the method, and the copy in TCRdb shows in-frame clones only, minus some. The data contain some 5,900 clones, 87% of them singletons. The sequence derives from a human donor with myelodysplastic syndrome. The chain has TRBV27 and TRBJ1-1; D gene unclear. The sequenced sample was bone marrow, obtained before or after starting hypomethylating agent treatment for myelodysplastic syndrome (not recorded which). CDR3 amino acids: CASSFTPGTEAFF. As DNA, the CDR3 is TGTGCCAGCAGTTTCACGCCAGGCACTGAAGCTTTCTTT.